A single sample is the source of the 12 T cell receptor beta chains below, sequenced in a study of healthy donors' naive CD4 and CD8 T cells. TCR libraries were built from 500 to 600 ng of total RNA by linear amplification. MiXCR was run by TCRdb on the reads, yielding one entry per CDR3 protein. The sample includes approximately 180,000 distinct CDR3 sequences, about four fifths seen only once; the top ten take 2.3%. Sequencing used naive CD4+ and CD8+ T cells sorted from blood, pooled from several donors. The receptors originated from a pool of human donors in good health; the sample pools cells from several healthy donors.

The gene calls are TRBV27 and TRBJ1-1; D remains unclear. The V gene's germline CDR1 is MNHEY and CDR2 SMNVEV (reference sequence). V shed 3 bases and J shed 6 bases, with 11 bases lying between them. This CDR3 has 13 residues. For the CDR3, the DNA is TGTGCCAGCAGTTTTGGGATTGGGGCTGAAGCTTTCTTT. Encoded protein: CASSFGIGAEAFF.

The chain employs TRBV18 and TRBJ2-7, with a possible D match to TRBD1 (6 bases). CDR1 and CDR2 from the germline V gene are KGHSH and LQKENI. Trimming shortened V by 2 bases and J by 3 bases, and 17 bases separated the two germline ends. There are 16 residues in the CDR3. CDR3 in DNA: TGTGCCAGCTCACCAAACAATGACAGGCCCAGCTACGAGCAGTACTTC. It encodes CASSPNNDRPSYEQYF.

The chain couples TRBV12-3 or TRBV12-4 to TRBJ1-2; 7 nucleotides align to TRBD1. The CDR3 has 13 residues. V lost 5 bases and J lost 8; bases outside the gene matches: 8. The CDR3 reads CASSEPHRGGYTF. The CDR3 DNA reads as TGTGCCAGCAGTGAACCGCACAGGGGAGGCTACACCTTC.

This clonotype was detected a few times. J is TRBJ1-6 and V is TRBV11-2; a possible D gene is TRBD1 (5 bases). The germline CDR1 and CDR2 sequences are SGHAT and FQNNGV. The V and J ends lost 5 bases and 7 bases respectively, with 12 bases between them. CDR3 size: 14 residues. This chain's CDR3 is CASSPRVKNSPLHF. In DNA form, the CDR3 reads TGTGCCAGCAGCCCCAGGGTCAAGAATTCACCCCTCCACTTT.

This chain uses TRBV11-1 with TRBJ2-1, with 9 nucleotides matching TRBD2. This CDR3 spans 16 amino acids. Looked up from germline, CDR1 is SGHAT and CDR2 is FQDESV (reference sequence). J gave up 5 bases and V 5 bases, and 10 bases lay outside the gene matches. The CDR3 sequence: CASSPTWPSGNNEQFF. The CDR3 DNA follows: TGTGCCAGCAGCCCTACCTGGCCTAGCGGGAACAATGAGCAGTTCTTC.

The V and J genes are TRBV6-6 and TRBJ2-7; D remains ambiguous. Trimming removed 5 bases at V and 3 bases at J, with 11 bases between. The CDR3 is 13 amino acids. CDR1 and CDR2 (germline): MNHNY, SVGAGI (reference sequence). Here the CDR3 reads CASSPRTNYEQYF. The DNA of the CDR3 is TGTGCCAGCAGTCCCAGGACGAACTACGAGCAGTACTTC.

The chain has TRBV5-6 and TRBJ2-3; no reliable D call. CDR3 length: 11 amino acids. The germline V and J ends were trimmed by 2 bases and 6 bases, with 4 bases remaining between them. Germline CDR1 SGHDT, CDR2 YYEEEE. The CDR3 DNA reads as TGTGCCAGCAGCTTAAGGGATACGCAGTATTTT. The encoded protein is CASSLRDTQYF.

As DNA, the CDR3 is TGCAGCGTAGGAGCAGACCGACAGATTAACTATGGCTACACCTTC. Its protein is CSVGADRQINYGYTF. The chain joins TRBV29-1 to TRBJ1-2; TRBD1 might be the D (5 bases). The CDR3 contains 15 residues. V was pared by 6 bases and J by 1 base, with 18 bases between. From germline, CDR1 is SQVTM and CDR2 ANQGSEA.

J is TRBJ1-2 and V is TRBV19; 10 bases are shared with TRBD1. The length of the CDR3 is 15 residues. V was clipped by 4 bases and J by 0 bases; unmatched bases: 2. Per germline, CDR1 LNHDA and CDR2 SQIVND (reference sequence). CDR3 sequence reads: CASSTGQGANYGYTF. In DNA form, the CDR3 reads TGTGCCAGTAGTACCGGACAGGGGGCTAACTATGGCTACACCTTC.

The V and J genes are TRBV29-1 and TRBJ2-2; D unclear. CDR3 length: 12 amino acids. Germline CDR1 SQVTM, CDR2 ANQGSEA. The V gene lost 4 bases and the J gene lost 3 bases, with 6 bases spanning the gap. The DNA for the CDR3 is TGCAGCGTTGCAGACGACACCGGGGAGCTGTTTTTT. This translates into CSVADDTGELFF.

The J gene is TRBJ1-5, the V gene TRBV19; 8 positions agree with TRBD1. CDR3 length: 18 residues. V was pared by 4 bases and J by 2 bases, with 13 bases of the junction left unmatched. Germline V gene data show CDR1 as LNHDA and CDR2 as SQIVND (reference sequence). The CDR3 nucleotides read TGTGCCAGTAGTACAAACTCATTACAGGGGGTTGGCAATCAGCCCCAGCATTTT. Amino acid sequence: CASSTNSLQGVGNQPQHF.

This clonotype was detected once. The rearrangement joins TRBV29-1 to TRBJ2-3, with 8 nucleotides matching TRBD2. J gave up 5 bases and V 8 bases, and 12 bases lay outside the gene matches. The CDR3 length is 14 residues. Germline V gene sequence: CDR1 SQVTM, CDR2 ANQGSEA. The DNA for the CDR3 is TGCAGCATTCCGAACTGGCTAGCGGGAGATACGCAGTATTTT. Residues: CSIPNWLAGDTQYF.